These 24 T cell receptor beta chains were all obtained from the same sample, sequenced in a study of Graves' ophthalmopathy and Graves' hyperthyroidism (dated by TCRdb to 2017 to 2018). TCRdb names Illumina HiSeq 2000 as the instrument used. TCR beta CDR3 regions were amplified from RNA transcripts for repertoire sequencing. The first round was an RT-PCR using HTBI primers with the Qiagen OneStep RT-PCR kit, and this first round was followed by a second-round multiplex PCR, then size selection and purification. The public reads were run again by TCRdb, first through fastp at Q25 and then through MiXCR, and only productive beta chains were kept. Under each unique CDR3 protein, matching rows form one entry showing the most common genes and DNA. Counted in this sample were hundreds of thousands of distinct CDR3 sequences; around 21% of them appeared once. 2.5% to 3.5% of the sample goes to the ten largest clones.

The sequenced sample was peripheral blood. Receptors originate from a woman aged 18-29 years with stable Graves' hyperthyroidism. Donor details come from another sample of the same person, matched by shared clones.

The sample holds many counts of this clonotype. The chain combines TRBV20-1 with TRBJ1-6; no definite D call. CDR1 is DFQATT, CDR2 SNEGSKA, per germline (reference sequence). V was shortened by 6 bases and J by 9 bases, with 15 bases between the two germline ends. The CDR3 sequence is 13 residues long. The CDR3 sequence is CSAGRQRGSPLHF. In DNA, the CDR3 is TGCAGTGCCGGGAGGCAACGAGGTTCACCCCTCCACTTT.

This clonotype showed up just a few times. This chain links TRBV7-2 with TRBJ1-1, with TRBD1 matching over 7 bases. CDR1 SGHTA and CDR2 FQGNSA come from the germline V gene. V gave up 8 bases and J gave up 3 bases; unmatched junction bases: 9. The length of the CDR3 is 14 residues. The CDR3 DNA reads TGTGCCAGCGGTCTCCTGGACAGGTACACTGAAGCTTTCTTT. Its protein product is CASGLLDRYTEAFF. The full variable domain, completed using reference TRBV7-2 and TRBJ1-1, is GAGVSQSPSNKVTEKGKDVELRCDPISGHTALYWYRQSLGQGLEFLIYFQGNSAPDKSGLPSDRFSAERTGGSVSTLTIQRTQQEDSAVYLCASGLLDRYTEAFFGQGTRLTVV.

The sample holds many counts of this clonotype. V usage is TRBV20-1 and J usage is TRBJ2-7; 9 nucleotides match TRBD2. V lost 7 bases, J lost 0 bases, and 7 bases stayed unmatched. CDR3 size: 14 residues. Germline loops: CDR1 DFQATT, CDR2 SNEGSKA (reference sequence). The CDR3 spells CSVAGLASSYEQYF. CDR3 coding DNA: TGCAGTGTCGCCGGACTAGCGAGCTCCTACGAGCAGTACTTC.

This clonotype was observed many times. The rearrangement uses TRBV12-3 or TRBV12-4 and TRBJ2-6; the D is unclear. Trimming removed 3 bases at V and 0 bases at J, with 9 bases between. There are 16 residues in the CDR3. The CDR3 coding sequence is TGTGCCAGCAGTTTCGGCTGGGGCTCTGGGGCCAACGTCCTGACTTTC. Residues: CASSFGWGSGANVLTF.

This clonotype has just a few counts. This chain connects TRBV11-2 to TRBJ2-2; D may be TRBD2 (6 bases). Trimming pared 5 bases from V and 0 bases from J, leaving 10 bases between. Germline-derived CDR1 and CDR2 are SGHAT and FQNNGV. The CDR3 is 15 amino acids. DNA for the CDR3: TGTGCCAGCAGCCGGCGGGACCCGAACACCGGGGAGCTGTTTTTT. It codes for CASSRRDPNTGELFF. Complete variable domain (other parts from reference TRBV11-2 and TRBJ2-2): EAGVAQSPRYKIIEKRQSVAFWCNPISGHATLYWYQQILGQGPKLLIQFQNNGVVDDSQLPKDRFSAERLKGVDSTLKIQPAKLEDSAVYLCASSRRDPNTGELFFGEGSRLTVL.

This clonotype was picked up many times. A junction boundary mismatches the germline segment, possibly from a read error. The gene calls are TRBV6-5 and TRBJ2-4, with 11 bases fitting TRBD2. CDR1 and CDR2 from the germline V gene are MNHEY and SVGAGI. CDR3 length equals 14 residues. This chain's CDR3 is CASSTSGRSNIKYF. In DNA, the CDR3 is TGTGCCAGCAGTACTAGCGGGAGATCGAACATTAAGTACTTC.

The chain couples TRBV6-2 or TRBV6-3 to TRBJ2-7; 7 bases line up with TRBD2. CDR3 length equals 14 residues. V shed 2 bases and J 8 bases; nucleotides not matched to a gene: 9. CDR1 is MNHEY, CDR2 SVGEGT, per germline. CDR3 bases: TGTGCCAGCAGTTACGGGAGCGGGGTATCTAAGCAGTACTTC. The encoded protein is CASSYGSGVSKQYF.

This clonotype appeared once. The conserved closing phenylalanine or tryptophan is absent in this CDR3, likely reflecting a read error. The DNA is omitted, as the CDR3 cannot be located on it reliably, and the CDR3 follows TCRdb's listing. This sequence joins TRBV19 and TRBJ1-1. CDR1 is LNHDA, CDR2 SQIVND, per germline (reference sequence). The CDR3 is 13 amino acids long, termini counted. The CDR3 region is CASSTSRNTEASL.

This clonotype was detected many times. V gene TRBV15 combines with J gene TRBJ2-2; 9 nucleotides match TRBD1. The V and J ends lost 0 bases and 3 bases, in that order; junction bases with no gene match: 8. The CDR3 totals 18 residues. CDR1 LNHNV and CDR2 YYDKDF come from the germline V gene (reference sequence). CDR3 residues: CATSRDRDRVTDTGELFF. The CDR3 coding sequence is TGTGCCACCAGCAGAGACCGGGACAGGGTGACCGACACCGGGGAGCTGTTTTTT.

Notes on this clonotype: One base away lies a much larger clone, so this may be a sequencing read error. Because it lacks the conserved phenylalanine or tryptophan at the end, this CDR3 is likely a read error. The rearrangement joins TRBV6-1 to TRBJ1-2, with a weak D call TRBD1 (5 bases). There are 14 residues in the CDR3. V shed 5 bases and J shed 8 bases, with 18 bases lying between them. Germline V CDR1 and CDR2: MNHNS, SASEGT. The CDR3 DNA reads TGTGCCAGCAGTCAAAACCGTGGGGGTTTCGGCTACACCTAC. It is translated as CASSQNRGGFGYTY.

This clonotype was found many times. This chain links TRBV20-1 with TRBJ2-7, with D perhaps matching TRBD1 (7 bases). The CDR3 consists of 13 residues. The germline V gene has CDR1 DFQATT and CDR2 SNEGSKA (reference sequence). V shed 5 bases and J shed 1 base, with 12 bases lying between them. The CDR3 region has the DNA TGCAGTGCTGGCGGGACAGCGTCCTACGAGCAGTACTTC. It specifies CSAGGTASYEQYF.

This clonotype has ten or more counts. The rearrangement uses TRBV6-1 and TRBJ1-1, with D unclear. With 4 bases removed from V and 2 bases from J, the gap between germline ends came to 8 bases. This CDR3 comprises 13 residues. From germline, CDR1 is MNHNS and CDR2 SASEGT. The chain's CDR3 is CASSGGSNTEAFF. The CDR3 coding sequence is TGTGCCAGCAGTGGTGGCAGCAACACTGAAGCTTTCTTT.

CDR3 loop: CASSPQSVTGRVWAFF. The CDR3 region has the DNA TGTGCCAGCTCACCACAATCCGTGACAGGGCGGGTTTGGGCTTTCTTT. J is TRBJ1-1 and V is TRBV18, with TRBD1 matching 7 bases. The CDR3 sequence is 16 residues long. Germline CDR1 and CDR2: KGHSH and LQKENI. The V gene end was trimmed by 1 base and the J gene end by 11 bases; junction bases not matched to a gene: 16.

This clonotype was recorded at least ten times. CDR3 DNA sequence: TGTGCCATCAGACAGGGAGCGGATCAGCCCCAGCATTTT. Translated: CAIRQGADQPQHF. The chain has TRBV10-3 and TRBJ1-5; maybe TRBD1 (6 bases). Deletions cut 6 bases from V and 5 bases from J, with 11 bases between. CDR3 length equals 13 residues. Germline CDR1 is ENHRY and CDR2 is SYGVKD.

This clonotype was recorded at least ten times. The rearrangement uses TRBV4-1 and TRBJ1-2, with a weak D call TRBD1 (6 bases). The CDR3 consists of 15 residues. CDR1 and CDR2 (germline): MGHRA, YSYEKL. With 0 bases removed from V and 4 bases from J, the gap between germline ends came to 12 bases. CDR3 protein: CASSQETQGFYGYTF. CDR3 DNA: TGCGCCAGCAGCCAAGAGACACAGGGTTTCTATGGCTACACCTTC.

This clonotype was detected many times. The V gene is TRBV6-1, the J gene TRBJ1-2, with unresolved D. V was trimmed by 6 bases and J by 8 bases, leaving 13 bases between them. This CDR3 contains 12 residues. Per the germline V gene, CDR1 is MNHNS and CDR2 is SASEGT. The CDR3 protein is CASSPSSRGYTF. The CDR3 DNA is TGTGCCAGCAGCCCATCATCCAGGGGCTACACCTTC.

This clonotype was observed many times. The chain joins TRBV11-2 to TRBJ2-2, with no clear D. The V end lost 4 bases, the J end lost 0 bases, and 12 bases lay between the germline ends. The CDR3 is 16 amino acids. Germline V gene lookup returns CDR1 SGHAT and CDR2 FQNNGV. CDR3: CASSSRLFANTGELFF. CDR3 coding DNA: TGTGCCAGCAGCTCACGACTGTTCGCGAACACCGGGGAGCTGTTTTTT.

This clonotype has only a few counts. The chain joins TRBV11-2 to TRBJ2-7, with 10 bases matching TRBD1. The J segment lost 7 bases and the V segment lost 1 base, leaving 7 bases of the junction unmatched. Per the germline V gene, CDR1 is SGHAT and CDR2 is FQNNGV. CDR3 length equals 15 residues. DNA for the CDR3: TGTGCCAGCAGCTTAGTGGAGGGGACAGGGGTTGAGCAGTACTTC. It translates to CASSLVEGTGVEQYF.

This clonotype was counted at least ten times. The CDR3 sequence: CASRPGLAGGRGETQYF. CDR3 in DNA: TGTGCCAGCAGGCCGGGACTAGCGGGAGGTAGGGGAGAGACCCAGTACTTC. The J gene is TRBJ2-5, the V gene TRBV12-3 or TRBV12-4, with 15 bases aligning to TRBD2. After removal of 6 bases from V and 4 bases from J, the junction contained 9 bases not matched to a gene. This CDR3 is built from 17 residues.

This clonotype has at least ten counts. The V gene is TRBV15, the J gene TRBJ2-7; 7 bases map to TRBD1. CDR3 length equals 15 residues. Germline-derived CDR1 and CDR2 are LNHNV and YYDKDF (reference sequence). The ends lost 2 bases at V and 3 bases at J; junction bases unmatched: 7. CDR3 region: CATSRKTGSHYEQYF. Written as DNA, the CDR3 is TGTGCCACCAGCAGAAAGACAGGGTCCCACTACGAGCAGTACTTC.

There are many counts of this clonotype. This rearrangement joins TRBV7-2 to TRBJ2-5, with unresolved D. The V gene's germline CDR1 is SGHTA and CDR2 FQGNSA. Between the trimmed V and J ends, which lost 2 bases and 2 bases, there was a span of 9 bases. This CDR3 region has 14 residues. The CDR3: CASSLQLLQETQYF. CDR3 nucleotides: TGTGCCAGCAGCTTACAACTCCTTCAAGAGACCCAGTACTTC.

In its sample, this clonotype was seen many times. The V gene is TRBV27, the J gene TRBJ2-5; TRBD2 matches at 9 bases. Losses at the gene ends were 6 bases for V and 5 bases for J; bases not matched to a gene: 7. The CDR3 runs 14 residues. CDR1 is MNHEY and CDR2 is SMNVEV in the germline V gene (reference sequence). CDR3 bases: TGTGCCAGCAGGCGGGGGGGGCGTCAGGAGACCCAGTACTTC. It yields the protein CASRRGGRQETQYF.

This clonotype was found a few times. This may be a read error: a much more frequent sequence differs by one nucleotide. This rearrangement joins TRBV11-1 to TRBJ1-2; maybe TRBD1 (5 bases). The germline V gene encodes CDR1 SGHAT and CDR2 FQDESV (reference sequence). CDR3 size: 16 residues. The V end was cut by 5 bases, the J end by 4 bases, with 20 bases between. CDR3 in amino acids: CASSDRPGDGSYGYTF. The DNA of the CDR3 is TGTGCCAGCAGCGACCGCCCTGGGGACGGTTCCTATGGCTACACCTTC.

This clonotype was recorded at least ten times. V usage is TRBV15 and J usage is TRBJ1-5; D is uncertain. Germline CDR1 LNHNV, CDR2 YYDKDF (reference sequence). This CDR3 has 15 amino acids. Trimming pared 5 bases from V and 5 bases from J, leaving 16 bases between. CDR3 sequence reads: CATSPQGRTYQPQHF. CDR3 in DNA: TGTGCCACCAGCCCCCAAGGGAGAACATATCAGCCCCAGCATTTT.